This T cell receptor beta chain was obtained from a study of beta chain features in type 1 diabetes (dated by TCRdb to the late 2010s). About the study as a whole: No differences in mean age, gender distribution, total cell number or subset yield were found between patients and healthy donors. A total of 85 million to 140 million sorted cells were examined across all samples, and a strong correlation was observed between cell number per subset and RNA yield. In the study, TCRB repertoires of sorted circulating CD4+ T cell subsets from recently diagnosed type 1 diabetes patients were compared with those of matched healthy donors. Naive and central memory subsets were obtained from all 30 or so donors, but regulatory and stem cell-like memory subsets were isolated from only 8 patients and roughly 8 healthy donors. Results and caveats for the whole study, not just this receptor: Shorter templates might have been favored by PCR, but patient and control samples were amplified and corrected together, so both groups would have been affected equally by any skew. Because small numbers of individuals were included in the HLA sub-analyses, any influence of HLA type on TCRB rearrangement was left unresolved. At VDJ recombination sites, type 1 diabetes patients had fewer insertions and more deleted nucleotides, which implies abnormalities in thymic rearrangement. Naive, central memory and regulatory TCRB repertoires appeared to be more similar among patients than among healthy donors. Because cDNA was sequenced instead of genomic DNA, activated cells with high expression could be over-represented, although the groups did not differ in activation or CD3 levels. In all four CD4+ subsets, TCRB CDR3 length was moderately but significantly shorter in type 1 diabetes patients.

A single peripheral blood draw of approximately 0.11 L on average was collected from each donor into heparinised tubes. A BD FACSAria II and a panel including CD45RO, CCR7, CD25, CD127, CD95 and CD27 were used to sort naive, central memory, regulatory and stem cell-like memory CD4+ T cells. A purity above 98% was achieved for all sorted populations. Right away, PBMCs were isolated by Lymphoprep density gradient centrifugation and were stained directly, with no culture step. To minimize batch effects, samples were stained and sorted in pairs, one healthy donor with one patient per experiment. The CDR3, from cysteine to phenylalanine, totals 14 residues. Only CDR3 DNA is held: 42 bases, read in frame from base 1. V is clipped by 3 bases and J by 2 bases, and the sequence between their germline boundaries is 5 bases long. The germline V gene encodes CDR1 SGHVS and CDR2 FNYEAQ. The High Capacity cDNA Reverse Transcription Kit was used to reverse transcribe all of the isolated RNA, meaning that expressed TCRB transcripts were what got sequenced. Deep immunoSEQ sequencing was performed on naive, central memory and regulatory T cell samples, with an average of roughly 3.3 million total reads per sample. Sorted cells were lysed in RLT buffer and RNA was extracted with DNase-treated RNeasy Micro or Mini kits, depending on cell number. Each cell subset was processed on its own to prevent cross-contamination, while patient and healthy donor samples were processed together. The immunoSEQ multiplex PCR was used to amplify TCRB sequences from cDNA, generating 87-bp fragments that spanned the CDR3 region. Sequencing of the amplicons was performed on the Illumina HiSeq platform. The study's processing was this. PCR bias was computationally corrected using synthetic template baselines, reads within Hamming distance 2 were collapsed, and singletons that could not be merged were discarded. Reads were aligned against IMGT to assign V, D and J genes, CDR3 length and insertions or deletions at six rearrangement sites. Within each subset, clonotype counts were normalized to sorted cell number, and only after that were true diversity and Gini coefficients computed with the tcR R package. The overlap coefficient, calculated on TCRB nucleotide sequences, was used to measure repertoire sharing. Out-of-frame TCRB sequences from naive cells were analyzed as a proxy for the pre-selection repertoire. In its TCRdb copy, this immuneACCESS table keeps in-frame sequences only and misses some clones. Where compared with another copy, unresolved V genes explain less than half of these, and the others have no known cause. V, J and clone size are those of that table, while D and trimming were read from the DNA. This sample holds around 710,000 clones; around 12% were observed only once. The top ten clones comprise over 0.1% of the sample.

Note on this clone: Its cognate antigen has yet to be identified. No per-base quality is available; no much larger clone lies one base away.

Recombination linked TRBV7-6 to TRBJ2-6, with no confidently assigned D gene. The origin of this receptor is a young man with type 1 diabetes. Sequenced input: naive CD4+ T cells from blood. The sample's cell subset or site label, in plain terms: true naive CD4+ T cells. The CDR3 has the sequence CASSFSPGANVLTF. The DNA sequence is as follows: TGTGCCAGCAGCTTTTCCCCTGGGGCCAACGTCCTGACTTTC.